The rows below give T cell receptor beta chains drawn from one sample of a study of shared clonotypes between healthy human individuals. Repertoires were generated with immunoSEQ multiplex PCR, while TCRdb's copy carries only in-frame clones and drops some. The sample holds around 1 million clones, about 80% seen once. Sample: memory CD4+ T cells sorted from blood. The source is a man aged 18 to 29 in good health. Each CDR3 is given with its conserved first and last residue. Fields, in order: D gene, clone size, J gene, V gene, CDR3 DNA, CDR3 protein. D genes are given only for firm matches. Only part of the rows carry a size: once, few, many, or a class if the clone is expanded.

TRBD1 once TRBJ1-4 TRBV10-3 TGTGCCGCCCAGGGGGCGCCTAATGAAAAACTGTTTTTT CAAQGAPNEKLFF
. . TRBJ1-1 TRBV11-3 TGTGCCAGCAGCTTCGGGATAAACACTGAAGCTTTCTTT CASSFGINTEAFF
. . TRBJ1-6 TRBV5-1 TGCGCCAGCAGCTTGTTGTCTGAACCAAATTCACCCCTCCACTTT CASSLLSEPNSPLHF
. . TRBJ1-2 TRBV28 TGTGCCAGCAGTTTAGCGGGGGCTGGCTACACCTTC CASSLAGAGYTF
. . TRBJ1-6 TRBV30 TGTGCCTGGAGTGTTCTAGGTTCACCCCTCCACTTT CAWSVLGSPLHF
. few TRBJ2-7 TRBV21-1 TGTGCCAGCAGCAAAGGAAAGCCGCTTTACGAGCAGTACTTC CASSKGKPLYEQYF
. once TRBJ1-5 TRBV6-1 TGTGCCAGCAGTGAAAGGCGGGACCAGCCCCAGCATTTT CASSERRDQPQHF
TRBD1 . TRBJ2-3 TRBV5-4 TGTGCCAGCAGCTTGGGGGGACAGAGCACAGATACGCAGTATTTT CASSLGGQSTDTQYF
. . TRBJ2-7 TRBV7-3 TGTGCCAGCAGCCCACGGGCAGGGGCAACCTACGAGCAGTACTTC CASSPRAGATYEQYF
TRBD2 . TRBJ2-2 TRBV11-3 TGTGCCAGCAGCCTCGGTAATGCGGGAGGAGGCGGGGAGCTGTTTTTT CASSLGNAGGGGELFF
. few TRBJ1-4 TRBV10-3 TGTGCCATCAGCCTGAGTAATGAAAAACTGTTTTTT CAISLSNEKLFF
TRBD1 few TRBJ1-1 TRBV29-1 TGCAGCGTGGTGACAGGGGGTACGGAAGCTTTCTTT CSVVTGGTEAFF
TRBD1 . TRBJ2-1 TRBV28 TGTGCCAGCAGTTGGCCAGGGGGCTCCTACAATGAGCAGTTCTTC CASSWPGGSYNEQFF
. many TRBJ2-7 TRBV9 TGTGCCAGCAGCGCGTATAGCGACCCCTCCTACGAGCAGTACTTC CASSAYSDPSYEQYF
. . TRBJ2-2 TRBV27 TGTGCCAGCAGTTTGAGTAGGAACACCGGGGAGCTGTTTTTT CASSLSRNTGELFF
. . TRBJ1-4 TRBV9 TGTGCCAGCAGCGCGCGACAGAACCTTGCAACTAATGAAAAACTGTTTTTT CASSARQNLATNEKLFF
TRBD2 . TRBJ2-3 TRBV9 TGTGCCAGCAGCCGGGACTACACGAACACAGATACGCAGTATTTT CASSRDYTNTDTQYF
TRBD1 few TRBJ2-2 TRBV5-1 TGCGCCAGCAGCTTGGACGTGACAGGGGGCACCGGGGAGCTGTTTTTT CASSLDVTGGTGELFF
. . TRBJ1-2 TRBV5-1 TGCGCCAGTTCCCAGGGCCGCGGCTACACCTTC CASSQGRGYTF
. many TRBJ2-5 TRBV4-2 TGTGCCAGCAGCCAAGATCAGGGGAGGTGGGAGACCCAGTACTTC CASSQDQGRWETQYF
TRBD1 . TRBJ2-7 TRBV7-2 TGTGCCAGCAGCACAGGGACAGGGGGCTCTTACGAGCAGTACTTC CASSTGTGGSYEQYF
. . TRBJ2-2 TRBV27 TGTGCCAGCAGTTTGATGGCGGGACTGAACACCGGGGAGCTGTTTTTT CASSLMAGLNTGELFF
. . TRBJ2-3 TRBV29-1 TGCAGCGTTGAACGGGGAAGCGGAGCTGCAGATACGCAGTATTTT CSVERGSGAADTQYF
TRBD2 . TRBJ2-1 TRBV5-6 TGTGCCAGCAGCGATAAGGGACTAGCTAAAATGGATGAGCAGTTCTTC CASSDKGLAKMDEQFF
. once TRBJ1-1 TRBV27 TGTGCCAGCAGTTTAGAGGTGAGGACTACTGAAGCTTTCTTT CASSLEVRTTEAFF
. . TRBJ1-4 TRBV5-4 TGTGCCAGCAGCTCAACAGGGTCGGCTGAAAAACTGTTTTTT CASSSTGSAEKLFF
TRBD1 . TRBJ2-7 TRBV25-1 TGTGCCAGCAGTGATCCGGGACAGGGCTACGAGCAGTACTTC CASSDPGQGYEQYF
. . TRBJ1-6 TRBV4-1 TGCGCCAGCAGCCAAAAAACAACAGGGAGCGATTCACCCCTCCACTTT CASSQKTTGSDSPLHF
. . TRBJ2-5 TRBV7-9 TGTGCCAGCAGCTTCGGGGGACTGACGTCCCAGTACTTC CASSFGGLTSQYF
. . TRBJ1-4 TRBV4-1 TGCGCCAGCAGCCAAGAGGGGGCGGCCGCGATTAATGAAAAACTGTTTTTT CASSQEGAAAINEKLFF
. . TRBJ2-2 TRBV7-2 TGTGCCAGCAGCCCCTTTCGGGAGCTGTTTTTT CASSPFRELFF
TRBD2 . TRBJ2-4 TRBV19 TGTGCCAGTAGTGTACTAGCGGGGGGACAAAACATTCAGTACTTC CASSVLAGGQNIQYF
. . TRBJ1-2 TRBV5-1 TGCGCCAGCAGCTTGACAACGGAATCTGGGGGCTACACCTTC CASSLTTESGGYTF
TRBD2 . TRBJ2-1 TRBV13 TGTGCCAGCAGCCTAACCGCCCTAGCGGGAGGTTCCTACAATGAGCAGTTCTTC CASSLTALAGGSYNEQFF
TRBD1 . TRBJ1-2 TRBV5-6 TGTGCCAGCAGCTTGATTGCTGGGGCAGGGGGCATCTATGGCTACACCTTC CASSLIAGAGGIYGYTF
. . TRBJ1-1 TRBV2 TGTGCCAGCAGTCCCTCCGGGAGGGGTTGGACTGAAGCTTTCTTT CASSPSGRGWTEAFF
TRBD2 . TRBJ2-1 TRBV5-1 TGCGCCAGCATGGCGACAACCGGGACTAGCGGGGCGGAGCAGTTCTTC CASMATTGTSGAEQFF
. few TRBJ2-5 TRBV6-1 TGTGCCAGCAGTGGGGACACGGAGACCCAGTACTTC CASSGDTETQYF
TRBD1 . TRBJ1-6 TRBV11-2 TGTGCCAGCAGCCGTCGGACAGGGGAGTACTCACCCCTCCACTTT CASSRRTGEYSPLHF
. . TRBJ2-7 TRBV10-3 TGTGCCATCAGTTCTCAGGGATGGGAGCAGTACTTC CAISSQGWEQYF
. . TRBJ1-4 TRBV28 TGTGCCAGCAGGCCCGGGAGGCTGCGGGAAAAACTGTTTTTT CASRPGRLREKLFF
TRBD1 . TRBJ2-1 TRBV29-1 TGCAGCGTTGAGCCGGGACAGAGACGGTTCTTC CSVEPGQRRFF
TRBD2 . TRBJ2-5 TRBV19 TGTGCCAGTAGTATAGATGGACTAGCGGGAGAGACCCAGTACTTC CASSIDGLAGETQYF
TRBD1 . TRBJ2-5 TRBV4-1 TGCGCCAGCAGCCTCGCCGGGACAGGGGTGGAGACCCAGTACTTC CASSLAGTGVETQYF
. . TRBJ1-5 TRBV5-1 TGCGCCAGCAGCTTGGGGTGGCCGTCTGAACAGCCCCAGCATTTT CASSLGWPSEQPQHF
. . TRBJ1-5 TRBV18 TGTGCCAGCTCACCACCAGGGTACAATAGCAATCAGCCCCAGCATTTT CASSPPGYNSNQPQHF
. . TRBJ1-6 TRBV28 TGTGCCAGCAGTTTACCCATTGGACCCGGGGGTTCACCCCTCCACTTT CASSLPIGPGGSPLHF
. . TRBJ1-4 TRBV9 TGTGCCAGCAGCCCCGAGGGAAGAGGATGGGAAAAACTGTTTTTT CASSPEGRGWEKLFF
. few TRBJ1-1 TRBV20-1 TGCAGTGCCGAGAGGGGGGAAGCTTTCTTT CSAERGEAFF
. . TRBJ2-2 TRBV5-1 TGCGCCAGCAGCTTATACGGGAACACCGGGGAGCTGTTTTTT CASSLYGNTGELFF
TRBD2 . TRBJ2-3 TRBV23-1 TGCGCCAGCAGTCAACCCAAGCGGACTAGCGGGGGGGCGATCACAGATACGCAGTATTTT CASSQPKRTSGGAITDTQYF
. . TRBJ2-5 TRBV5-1 TGCGCCAGCAGCAGGATGGCGGAACAAGAGACCCAGTACTTC CASSRMAEQETQYF
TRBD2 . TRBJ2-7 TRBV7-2 TGTGCCAGCAGCTTAGGAAGCGGGACCGCCTACGAGCAGTACTTC CASSLGSGTAYEQYF
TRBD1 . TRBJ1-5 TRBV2 TGTGCCAGCAACAGGGGAAATCAGCCCCAGCATTTT CASNRGNQPQHF
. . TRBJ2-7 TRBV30 TGTGCCTGGAGTAAGGGACCGAGTTTCTCCTACGAGCAGTACTTC CAWSKGPSFSYEQYF
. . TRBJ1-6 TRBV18 TGTGCCAGCTCCGGCGAATATTCACCCCTCCACTTT CASSGEYSPLHF
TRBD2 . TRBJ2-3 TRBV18 TGTGCCAGCTCACCTCCCGGCCTAGCGGGCACAGATACGCAGTATTTT CASSPPGLAGTDTQYF
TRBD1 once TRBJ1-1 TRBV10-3 TGTGCCATCAGTGAGCGGGACAGTGAAGCTTTCTTT CAISERDSEAFF
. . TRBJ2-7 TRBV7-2 TGTGCCAGCAGCTGGGGGGCGGGTCCTTACGAGCAGTACTTC CASSWGAGPYEQYF
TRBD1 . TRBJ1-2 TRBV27 TGTGCCAGCAGTTTCACAGGGGCTTGGAACTATGGCTACACCTTC CASSFTGAWNYGYTF